Included here is one T cell receptor beta chain sequence, with context. Its target is unknown. There were TCR beta CDR3 regions amplified from RNA transcripts. First-round RT-PCR with HTBI primers amplified the TCR CDR3 region. TCRdb called the multiplex PCR reads again in MiXCR, with one record for every CDR3 protein. The repertoire holds around 270,000 distinct CDR3 sequences, with roughly a fifth as singletons. These data are taken from a study of T cells in Graves' hyperthyroidism and ophthalmopathy. The study, taken as a whole, reports: Classification by a 13 V-J model distinguished ophthalmopathy from stable hyperthyroidism.

Germline CDR1 is GTSNPN and CDR2 is SVGIG (reference sequence). V was trimmed by 3 bases and J by 10 bases, leaving 13 bases between them. The CDR3 contains 12 residues. This chain links TRBV30 with TRBJ2-1, with a tentative D call TRBD1 (5 bases). The TCR sequence derives from a man aged 50-59 years with Graves' ophthalmopathy. Sequencing used blood. The CDR3 DNA sequence: TGTGCCTGGAGCCTAACAGGTAGGGAGCAGTTCTTC. This sequence encodes CAWSLTGREQFF.